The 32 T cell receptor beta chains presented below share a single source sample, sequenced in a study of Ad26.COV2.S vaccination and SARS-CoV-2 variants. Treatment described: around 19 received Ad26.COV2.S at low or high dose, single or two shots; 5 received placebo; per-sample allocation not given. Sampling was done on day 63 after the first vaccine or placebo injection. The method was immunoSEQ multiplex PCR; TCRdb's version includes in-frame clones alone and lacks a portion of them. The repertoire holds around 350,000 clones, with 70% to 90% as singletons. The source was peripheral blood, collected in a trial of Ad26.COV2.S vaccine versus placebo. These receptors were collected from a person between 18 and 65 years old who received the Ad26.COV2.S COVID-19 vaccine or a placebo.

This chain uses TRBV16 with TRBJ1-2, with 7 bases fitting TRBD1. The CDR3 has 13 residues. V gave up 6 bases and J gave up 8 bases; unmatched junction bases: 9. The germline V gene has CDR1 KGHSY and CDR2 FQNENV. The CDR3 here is CASRNRGYDGYTF. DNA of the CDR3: TGTGCCAGCAGAAACAGGGGTTATGACGGCTACACCTTC.

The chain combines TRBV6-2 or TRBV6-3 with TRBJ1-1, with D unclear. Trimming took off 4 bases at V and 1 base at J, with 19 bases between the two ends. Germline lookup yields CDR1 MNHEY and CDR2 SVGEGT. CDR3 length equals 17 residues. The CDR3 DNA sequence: TGTGCCAGCAGTTTCCCTTACCGCCCGGAGGAGAACACTGAAGCTTTCTTT. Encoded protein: CASSFPYRPEENTEAFF.

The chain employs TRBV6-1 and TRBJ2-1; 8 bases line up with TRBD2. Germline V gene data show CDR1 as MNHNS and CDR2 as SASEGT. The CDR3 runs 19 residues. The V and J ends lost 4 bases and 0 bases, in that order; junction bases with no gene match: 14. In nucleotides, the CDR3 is TGTGCCAGCAGTGCGCTCAGTCGGGGGGGTGGGAGCTCCTACAATGAGCAGTTCTTC. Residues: CASSALSRGGGSSYNEQFF.

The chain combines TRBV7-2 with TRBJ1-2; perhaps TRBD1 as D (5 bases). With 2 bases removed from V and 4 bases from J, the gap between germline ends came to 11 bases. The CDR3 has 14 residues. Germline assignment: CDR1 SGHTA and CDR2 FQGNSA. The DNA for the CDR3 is TGTGCCAGCAGCTTATATGGGGCAGGCTATGGCTACACCTTC. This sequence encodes CASSLYGAGYGYTF.

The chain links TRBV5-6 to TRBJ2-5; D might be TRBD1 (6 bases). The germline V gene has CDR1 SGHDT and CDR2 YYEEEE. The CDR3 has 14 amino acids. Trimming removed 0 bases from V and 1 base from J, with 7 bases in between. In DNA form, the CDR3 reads TGTGCCAGCAGCTTGGTGACAGGCCAAGAGACCCAGTACTTC. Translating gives CASSLVTGQETQYF.

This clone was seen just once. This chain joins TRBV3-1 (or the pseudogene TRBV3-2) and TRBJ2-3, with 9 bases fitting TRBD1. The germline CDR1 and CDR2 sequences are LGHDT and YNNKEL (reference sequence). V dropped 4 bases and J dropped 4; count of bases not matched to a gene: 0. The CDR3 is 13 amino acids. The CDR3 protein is CASSRQGADTQYF. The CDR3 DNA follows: TGTGCCAGCAGCCGACAGGGGGCAGATACGCAGTATTTT.

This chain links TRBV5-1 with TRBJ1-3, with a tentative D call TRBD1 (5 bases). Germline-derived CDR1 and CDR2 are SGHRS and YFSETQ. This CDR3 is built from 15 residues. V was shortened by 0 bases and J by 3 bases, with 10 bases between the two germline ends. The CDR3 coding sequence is TGCGCCAGCAGCTTGGTGTCAGGGTATGGAAACACCATATATTTT. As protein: CASSLVSGYGNTIYF. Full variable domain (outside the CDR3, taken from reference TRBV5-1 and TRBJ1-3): KAGVTQTPRYLIKTRGQQVTLSCSPISGHRSVSWYQQTPGQGLQFLFEYFSETQRNKGNFPGRFSGRQFSNSRSEMNVSTLELGDSALYLCASSLVSGYGNTIYFGEGSWLTVV.

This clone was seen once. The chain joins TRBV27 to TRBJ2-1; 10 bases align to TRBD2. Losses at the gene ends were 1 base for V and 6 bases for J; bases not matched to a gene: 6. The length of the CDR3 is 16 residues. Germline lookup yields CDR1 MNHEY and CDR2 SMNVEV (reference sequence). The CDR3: CASSLFRSGGLNEQFF. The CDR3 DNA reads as TGTGCCAGCAGTTTATTTCGTAGCGGGGGGCTCAATGAGCAGTTCTTC.

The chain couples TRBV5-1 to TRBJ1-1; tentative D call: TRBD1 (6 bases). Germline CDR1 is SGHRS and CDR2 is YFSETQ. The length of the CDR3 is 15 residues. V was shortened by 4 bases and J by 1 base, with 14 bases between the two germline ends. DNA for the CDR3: TGCGCCAGCAGCCCACAGGGTAGCCCGAACACTGAAGCTTTCTTT. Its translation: CASSPQGSPNTEAFF.

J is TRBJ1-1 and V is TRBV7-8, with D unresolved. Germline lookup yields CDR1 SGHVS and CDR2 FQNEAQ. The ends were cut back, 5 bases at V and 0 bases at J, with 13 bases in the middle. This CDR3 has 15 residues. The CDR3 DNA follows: TGTGCCAGCAGCACAATGACACAAATGAACACTGAAGCTTTCTTT. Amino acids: CASSTMTQMNTEAFF. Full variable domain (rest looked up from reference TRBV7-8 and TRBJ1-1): GAGVSQSPRYKVAKRGQDVALRCDPISGHVSLFWYQQALGQGPEFLTYFQNEAQLDKSGLPSDRFFAERPEGSVSTLKIQRTQQEDSAVYLCASSTMTQMNTEAFFGQGTRLTVV.

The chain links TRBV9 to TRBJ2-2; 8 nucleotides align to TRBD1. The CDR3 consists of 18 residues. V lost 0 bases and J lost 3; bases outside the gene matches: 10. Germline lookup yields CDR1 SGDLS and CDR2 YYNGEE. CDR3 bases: TGTGCCAGCAGCGTAGATGCAGGGGGCCAACTCTACACCGGGGAGCTGTTTTTT. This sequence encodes CASSVDAGGQLYTGELFF.

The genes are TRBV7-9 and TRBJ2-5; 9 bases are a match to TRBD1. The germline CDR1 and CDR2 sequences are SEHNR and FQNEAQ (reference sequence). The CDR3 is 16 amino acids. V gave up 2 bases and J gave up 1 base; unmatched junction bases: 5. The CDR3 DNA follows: TGTGCCAGCAGCTTAAAGGGGGACAGGGTCCAAGAGACCCAGTACTTC. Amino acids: CASSLKGDRVQETQYF.

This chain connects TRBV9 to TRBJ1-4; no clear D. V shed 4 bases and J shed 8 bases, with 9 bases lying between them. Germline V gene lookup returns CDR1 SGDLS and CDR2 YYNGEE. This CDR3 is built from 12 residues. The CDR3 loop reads CASSQSGEKLFF. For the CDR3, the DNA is TGTGCCAGCAGCCAATCGGGAGAAAAACTGTTTTTT. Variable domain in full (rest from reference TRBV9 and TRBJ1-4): DSGVTQTPKHLITATGQRVTLRCSPRSGDLSVYWYQQSLDQGLQFLIQYYNGEERAKGNILERFSAQQFPDLHSELNLSSLELGDSALYFCASSQSGEKLFFGSGTQLSVL.

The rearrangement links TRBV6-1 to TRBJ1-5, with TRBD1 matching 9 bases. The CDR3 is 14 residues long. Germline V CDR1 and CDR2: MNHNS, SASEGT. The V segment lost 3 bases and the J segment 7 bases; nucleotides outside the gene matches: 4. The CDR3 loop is CASSEGQGWQPQHF. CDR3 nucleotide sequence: TGTGCCAGCAGTGAGGGACAGGGTTGGCAGCCCCAGCATTTT.

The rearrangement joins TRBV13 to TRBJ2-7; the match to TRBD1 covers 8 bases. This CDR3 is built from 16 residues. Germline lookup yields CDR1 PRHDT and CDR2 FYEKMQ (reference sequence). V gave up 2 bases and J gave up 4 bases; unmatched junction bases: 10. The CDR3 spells CASSLSRTGNWYEQYF. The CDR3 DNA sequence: TGTGCCAGCAGCTTATCACGGACAGGGAATTGGTACGAGCAGTACTTC.

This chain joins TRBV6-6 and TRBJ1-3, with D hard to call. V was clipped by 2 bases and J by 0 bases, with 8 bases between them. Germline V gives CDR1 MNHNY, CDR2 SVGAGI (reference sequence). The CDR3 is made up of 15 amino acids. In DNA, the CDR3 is TGTGCCAGCAGTTACCGGCAGCTCTCTGGAAACACCATATATTTT. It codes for CASSYRQLSGNTIYF.

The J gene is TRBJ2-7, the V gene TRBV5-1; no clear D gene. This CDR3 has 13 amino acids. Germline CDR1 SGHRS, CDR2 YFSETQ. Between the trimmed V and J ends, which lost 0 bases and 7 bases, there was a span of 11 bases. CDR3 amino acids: CASSLEARGEQYF. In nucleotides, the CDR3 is TGCGCCAGCAGCTTGGAGGCGCGAGGTGAGCAGTACTTC.

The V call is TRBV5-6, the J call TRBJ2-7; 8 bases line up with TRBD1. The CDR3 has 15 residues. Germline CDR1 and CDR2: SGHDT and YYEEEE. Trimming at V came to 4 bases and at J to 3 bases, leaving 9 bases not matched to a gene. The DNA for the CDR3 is TGTGCCAGCAGCGATGTGAACAGGGGGGTCTACGAGCAGTACTTC. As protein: CASSDVNRGVYEQYF.

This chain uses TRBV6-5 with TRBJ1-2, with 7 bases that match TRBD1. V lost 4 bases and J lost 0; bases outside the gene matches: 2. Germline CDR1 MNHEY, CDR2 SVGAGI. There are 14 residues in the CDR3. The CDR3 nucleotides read TGTGCCAGCAGTTCTCAGGGGGCTAACTATGGCTACACCTTC. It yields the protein CASSSQGANYGYTF.

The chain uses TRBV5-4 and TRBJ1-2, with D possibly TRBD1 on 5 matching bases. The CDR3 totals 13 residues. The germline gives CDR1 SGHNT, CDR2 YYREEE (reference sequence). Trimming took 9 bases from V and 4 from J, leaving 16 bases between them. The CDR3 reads CATRQSLIYGYTF. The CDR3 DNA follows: TGTGCCACAAGACAGAGCTTAATCTATGGCTACACCTTC.

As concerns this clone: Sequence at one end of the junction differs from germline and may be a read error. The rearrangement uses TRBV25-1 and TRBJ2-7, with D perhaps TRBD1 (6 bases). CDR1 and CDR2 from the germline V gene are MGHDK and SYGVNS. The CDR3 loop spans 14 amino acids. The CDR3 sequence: CASSETGFSHEQYF. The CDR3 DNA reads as TGTGCCAGCAGTGAGACAGGTTTCTCCCACGAGCAGTACTTC.

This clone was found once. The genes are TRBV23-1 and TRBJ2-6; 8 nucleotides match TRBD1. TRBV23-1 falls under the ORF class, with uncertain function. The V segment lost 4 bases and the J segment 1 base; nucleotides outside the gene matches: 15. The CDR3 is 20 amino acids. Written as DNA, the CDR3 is TGCGCCAGCAGTCCCGGCAGGGGGCGGTTCCCGTCGTCTGGGGCCAACGTCCTGACTTTC. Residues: CASSPGRGRFPSSGANVLTF.

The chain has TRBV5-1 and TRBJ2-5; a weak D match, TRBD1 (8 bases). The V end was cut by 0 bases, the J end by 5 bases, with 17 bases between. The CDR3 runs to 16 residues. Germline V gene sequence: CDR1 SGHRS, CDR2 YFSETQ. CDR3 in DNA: TGCGCCAGCAGCTTGGCTGGTACAGGGGGAGGGGAGACCCAGTACTTC. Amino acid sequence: CASSLAGTGGGETQYF.

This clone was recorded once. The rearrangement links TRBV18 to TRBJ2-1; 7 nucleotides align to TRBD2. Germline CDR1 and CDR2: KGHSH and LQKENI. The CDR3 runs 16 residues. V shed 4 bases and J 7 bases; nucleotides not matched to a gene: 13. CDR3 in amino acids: CASSQLGEGILNEQFF. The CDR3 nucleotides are TGTGCCAGCTCACAATTGGGGGAGGGTATTCTGAATGAGCAGTTCTTC.

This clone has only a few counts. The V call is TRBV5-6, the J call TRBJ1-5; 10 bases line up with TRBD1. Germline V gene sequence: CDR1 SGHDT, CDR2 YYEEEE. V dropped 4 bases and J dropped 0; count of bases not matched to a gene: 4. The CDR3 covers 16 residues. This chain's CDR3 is CASSPGQGNSNQPQHF. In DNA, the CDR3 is TGTGCCAGCAGCCCGGGACAGGGGAATAGCAATCAGCCCCAGCATTTT.

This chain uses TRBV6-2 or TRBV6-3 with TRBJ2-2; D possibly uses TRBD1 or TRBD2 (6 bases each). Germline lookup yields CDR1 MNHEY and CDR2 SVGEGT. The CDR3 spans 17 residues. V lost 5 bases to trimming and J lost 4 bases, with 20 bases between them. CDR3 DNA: TGTGCCAGCAGTCCCCAGGAGGGGGGTAGAGGCACCGGGGAGCTGTTTTTT. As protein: CASSPQEGGRGTGELFF.

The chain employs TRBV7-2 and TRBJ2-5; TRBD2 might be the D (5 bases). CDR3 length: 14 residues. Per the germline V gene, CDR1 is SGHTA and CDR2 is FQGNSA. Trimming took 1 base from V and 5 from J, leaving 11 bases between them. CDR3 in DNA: TGTGCCAGCAGCTTAGGCGGGCAGTCGGAGACCCAGTACTTC. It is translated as CASSLGGQSETQYF.

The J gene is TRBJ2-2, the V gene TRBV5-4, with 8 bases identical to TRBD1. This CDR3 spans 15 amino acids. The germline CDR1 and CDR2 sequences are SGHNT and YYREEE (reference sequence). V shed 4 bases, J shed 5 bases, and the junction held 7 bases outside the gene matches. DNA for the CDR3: TGTGCCAGCAGCCCCGGACAGGGTGGGACCGGGGAGCTGTTTTTT. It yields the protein CASSPGQGGTGELFF.

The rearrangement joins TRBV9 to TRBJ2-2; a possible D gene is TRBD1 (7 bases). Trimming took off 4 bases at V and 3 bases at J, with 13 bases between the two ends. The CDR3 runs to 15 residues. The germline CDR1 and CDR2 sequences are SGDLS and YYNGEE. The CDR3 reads CASSLRDSYTGELFF. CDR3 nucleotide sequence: TGTGCCAGCAGCCTGCGGGACAGCTACACCGGGGAGCTGTTTTTT.

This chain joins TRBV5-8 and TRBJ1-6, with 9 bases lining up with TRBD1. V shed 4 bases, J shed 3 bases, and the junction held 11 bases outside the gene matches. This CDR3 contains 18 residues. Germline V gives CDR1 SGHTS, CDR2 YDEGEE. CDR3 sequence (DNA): TGTGCCAGCAGCCAATACCCACAGGGGGCGAACTATAATTCACCCCTCCACTTT. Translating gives CASSQYPQGANYNSPLHF.

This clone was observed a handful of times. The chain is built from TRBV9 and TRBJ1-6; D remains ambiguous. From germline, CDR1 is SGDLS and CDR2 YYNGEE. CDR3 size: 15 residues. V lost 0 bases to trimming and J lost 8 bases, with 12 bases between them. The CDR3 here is CASSVVNGWDSPLHF. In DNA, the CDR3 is TGTGCCAGCAGCGTAGTAAATGGGTGGGATTCACCCCTCCACTTT.

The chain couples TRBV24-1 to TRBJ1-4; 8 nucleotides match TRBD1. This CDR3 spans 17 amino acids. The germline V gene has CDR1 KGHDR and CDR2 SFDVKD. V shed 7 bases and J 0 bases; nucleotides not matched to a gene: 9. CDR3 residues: CATRNRDRRSTNEKLFF. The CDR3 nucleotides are TGTGCCACCAGGAACAGGGACAGGCGATCAACTAATGAAAAACTGTTTTTT.